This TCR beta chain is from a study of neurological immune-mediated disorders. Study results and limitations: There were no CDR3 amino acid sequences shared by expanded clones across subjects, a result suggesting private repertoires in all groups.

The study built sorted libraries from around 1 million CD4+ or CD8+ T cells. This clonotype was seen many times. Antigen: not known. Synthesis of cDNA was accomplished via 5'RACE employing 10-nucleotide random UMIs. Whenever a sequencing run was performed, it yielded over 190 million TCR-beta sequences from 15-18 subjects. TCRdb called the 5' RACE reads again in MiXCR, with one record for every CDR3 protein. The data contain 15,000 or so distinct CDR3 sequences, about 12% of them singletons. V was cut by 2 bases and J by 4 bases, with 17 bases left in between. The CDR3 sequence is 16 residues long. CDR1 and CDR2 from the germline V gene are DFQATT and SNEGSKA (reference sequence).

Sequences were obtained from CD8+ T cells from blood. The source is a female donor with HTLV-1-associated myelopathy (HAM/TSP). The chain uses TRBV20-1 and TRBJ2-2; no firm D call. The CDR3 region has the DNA TGCAGTGCTAGAAACTTGGTAGTCCCCGGCACCGGGGAGCTGTTTTTT. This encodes CSARNLVVPGTGELFF.